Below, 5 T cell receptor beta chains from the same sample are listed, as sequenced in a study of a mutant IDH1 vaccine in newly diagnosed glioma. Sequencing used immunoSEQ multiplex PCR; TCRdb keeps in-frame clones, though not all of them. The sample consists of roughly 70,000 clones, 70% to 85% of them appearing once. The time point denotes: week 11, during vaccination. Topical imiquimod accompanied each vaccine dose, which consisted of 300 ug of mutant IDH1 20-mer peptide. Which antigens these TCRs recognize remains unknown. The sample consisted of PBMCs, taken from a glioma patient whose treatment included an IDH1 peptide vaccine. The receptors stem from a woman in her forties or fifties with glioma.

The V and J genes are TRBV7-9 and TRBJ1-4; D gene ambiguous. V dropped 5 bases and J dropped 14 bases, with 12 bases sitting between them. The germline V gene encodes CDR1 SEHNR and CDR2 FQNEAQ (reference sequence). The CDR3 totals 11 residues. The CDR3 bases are TGTGCCAGCAGCAGATCGGGGAATCTGTTTTTT. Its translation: CASSRSGNLFF.

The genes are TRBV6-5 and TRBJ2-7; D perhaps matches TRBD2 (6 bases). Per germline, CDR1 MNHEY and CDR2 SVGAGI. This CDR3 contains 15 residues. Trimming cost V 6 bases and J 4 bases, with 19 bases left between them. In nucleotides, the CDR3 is TGTGCCAGCAGAGCGGGCAGGGCTCCCTATTACGAGCAGTACTTC. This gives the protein CASRAGRAPYYEQYF.

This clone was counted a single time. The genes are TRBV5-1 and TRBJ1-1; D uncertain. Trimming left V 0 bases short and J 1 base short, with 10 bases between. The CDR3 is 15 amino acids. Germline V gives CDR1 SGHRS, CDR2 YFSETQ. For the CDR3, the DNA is TGCGCCAGCAGCTTGGGTCAGACTAAGAACACTGAAGCTTTCTTT. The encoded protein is CASSLGQTKNTEAFF.

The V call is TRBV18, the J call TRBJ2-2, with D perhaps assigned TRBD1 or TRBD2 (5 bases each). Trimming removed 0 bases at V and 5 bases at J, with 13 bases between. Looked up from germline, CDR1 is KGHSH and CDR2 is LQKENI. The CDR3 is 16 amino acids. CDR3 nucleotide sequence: TGTGCCAGCTCACCACCGACAGCCCCGGGAACCGGGGAGCTGTTTTTT. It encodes CASSPPTAPGTGELFF.

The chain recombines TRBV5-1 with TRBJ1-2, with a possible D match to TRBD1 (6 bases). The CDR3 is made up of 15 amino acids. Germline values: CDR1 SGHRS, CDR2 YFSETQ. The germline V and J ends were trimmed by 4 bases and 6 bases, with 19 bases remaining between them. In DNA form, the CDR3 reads TGCGCCAGCAGCCCCTCCTGGGGGGGCCAAGATGGCTACACCTTC. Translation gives CASSPSWGGQDGYTF.